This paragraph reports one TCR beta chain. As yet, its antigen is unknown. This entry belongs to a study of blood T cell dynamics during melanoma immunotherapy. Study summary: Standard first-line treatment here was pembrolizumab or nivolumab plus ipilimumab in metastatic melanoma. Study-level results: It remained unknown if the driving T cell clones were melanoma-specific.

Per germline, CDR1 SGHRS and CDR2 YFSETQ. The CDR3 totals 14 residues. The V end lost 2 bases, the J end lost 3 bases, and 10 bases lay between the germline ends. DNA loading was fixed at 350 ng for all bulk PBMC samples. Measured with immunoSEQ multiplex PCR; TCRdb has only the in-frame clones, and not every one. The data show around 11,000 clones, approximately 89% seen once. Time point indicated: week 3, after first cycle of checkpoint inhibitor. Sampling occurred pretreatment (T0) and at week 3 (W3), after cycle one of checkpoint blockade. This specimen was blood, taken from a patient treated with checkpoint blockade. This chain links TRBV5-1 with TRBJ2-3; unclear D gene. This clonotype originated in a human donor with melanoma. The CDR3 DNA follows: TGCGCCAGCAGCTTTGGCCAGAGAACAGATACGCAGTATTTT. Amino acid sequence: CASSFGQRTDTQYF. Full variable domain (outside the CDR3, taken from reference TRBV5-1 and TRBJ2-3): KAGVTQTPRYLIKTRGQQVTLSCSPISGHRSVSWYQQTPGQGLQFLFEYFSETQRNKGNFPGRFSGRQFSNSRSEMNVSTLELGDSALYLCASSFGQRTDTQYFGPGTRLTVL.